This T cell receptor beta chain was sequenced during a study of blood T cell repertoires in COVID-19. About the study: PBMCs, B-cell-depleted T cells, or T cells provided the cDNA or gDNA that made up the material.

The data were produced by immunoSEQ multiplex PCR, yet TCRdb's version contains in-frame clones alone and is incomplete. The sample lists under 300,000 clones; 70% to 85% were seen once. This CDR3 is built from 14 residues. Germline V lookup: CDR1 KGHDR, CDR2 SFDVKD. The V end lost 5 bases, the J end lost 5 bases, and 14 bases lay between the germline ends. This chain connects TRBV24-1 to TRBJ1-2; the D gene is possibly TRBD1 (6 bases). This sequence was found in an elderly woman with acute or convalescent COVID-19. The sample consisted of peripheral blood. CDR3 DNA: TGTGCCACCAGTGGACCCGGACAGACTTATGGCTACACCTTC. Residues: CATSGPGQTYGYTF.